Listed below are T cell receptor beta chains from one sample, sequenced in a study of radiotherapy plus CTLA-4 blockade in lung cancer. Produced via immunoSEQ multiplex PCR; TCRdb's table is partial and in-frame only. Of about 98,000 clones in the sample, around nine tenths were seen once. This specimen was peripheral blood, taken from a patient treated with radiotherapy plus ipilimumab. The receptors shown here come from a human donor with non-small cell lung cancer that progressed on radiotherapy plus ipilimumab. CDR3s include the opening cysteine and the closing phenylalanine or tryptophan. The order of the fields is D gene, V gene, CDR3 length, J gene, clone size, CDR3 DNA, CDR3 protein. A D gene is named only where the DNA matches it firmly. Clone sizes are given selectively: once, few, many, or a class where the clone is expanded.

d_call: TRBD1
v_call: TRBV6-6
cdr3_length: 15
j_call: TRBJ2-7
clone_size: .
cdr3_nt: TGTGCCAGCAGCCAGGGACAGGGAATCTCCTACGAGCAGTACTTC
cdr3_aa: CASSQGQGISYEQYF

d_call: .
v_call: TRBV6-6
cdr3_length: 13
j_call: TRBJ1-5
clone_size: .
cdr3_nt: TGTGCCAGCAGCGAACAGGTGGCTCAGCCCCAGCATTTT
cdr3_aa: CASSEQVAQPQHF

d_call: TRBD2
v_call: TRBV5-1
cdr3_length: 15
j_call: TRBJ2-5
clone_size: .
cdr3_nt: TGCGCCAGCAGCTTGCTAGCGGACGAGGTGGAGACCCAGTACTTC
cdr3_aa: CASSLLADEVETQYF

d_call: .
v_call: TRBV11-3
cdr3_length: 15
j_call: TRBJ2-3
clone_size: .
cdr3_nt: TGTGCCAGCAGCTTAGACGGGCAGCCTACAGATACGCAGTATTTT
cdr3_aa: CASSLDGQPTDTQYF

d_call: .
v_call: TRBV7-8
cdr3_length: 14
j_call: TRBJ2-7
clone_size: .
cdr3_nt: TGTGCCAGCAGCTTAACCGGTTTCGCCTACGAGCAGTACTTC
cdr3_aa: CASSLTGFAYEQYF

d_call: .
v_call: TRBV9
cdr3_length: 15
j_call: TRBJ1-1
clone_size: .
cdr3_nt: TGTGCCAGCAGCGTAGCCGGGACACCGAACACTGAAGCTTTCTTT
cdr3_aa: CASSVAGTPNTEAFF

d_call: TRBD1
v_call: TRBV5-1
cdr3_length: 15
j_call: TRBJ2-1
clone_size: once
cdr3_nt: TGCGCCAGCAGCTTGACAGGGGAGTCCTACAATGAGCAGTTCTTC
cdr3_aa: CASSLTGESYNEQFF

d_call: .
v_call: TRBV6-1
cdr3_length: 14
j_call: TRBJ1-5
clone_size: once
cdr3_nt: TGTGCCAGCAAGGAGACCACAGGGAATCAGCCCCAGCATTTT
cdr3_aa: CASKETTGNQPQHF

d_call: .
v_call: TRBV30
cdr3_length: 11
j_call: TRBJ2-3
clone_size: once
cdr3_nt: TGTGCCTCCGGCAGCGGTTATACGCAGTATTTT
cdr3_aa: CASGSGYTQYF

d_call: .
v_call: TRBV5-1
cdr3_length: 14
j_call: TRBJ2-5
clone_size: .
cdr3_nt: TGCGCCAGCAGCTTGGTTGGAACCAGCGAGACCCAGTACTTC
cdr3_aa: CASSLVGTSETQYF

d_call: .
v_call: TRBV6-5
cdr3_length: 13
j_call: TRBJ2-5
clone_size: .
cdr3_nt: TGTGCCAGCAGTTACTATGGGGGAGAGACCCGGTACTTC
cdr3_aa: CASSYYGGETRYF